At least ten counts were recorded for the clone carrying this T cell receptor beta chain. The sample originates from a study of T cells in Graves' hyperthyroidism and ophthalmopathy. RNA transcripts were the template for amplifying TCR beta CDR3 regions. The TCR CDR3 was amplified in a first-round RT-PCR using the HTBI primer set. Using its own MiXCR run on the multiplex PCR reads, TCRdb lists one record per CDR3 protein. The sample carries roughly 250,000 distinct CDR3 sequences, roughly 14% recorded once. Trimming cost V 5 bases and J 5 bases, with 18 bases left between them. Germline V gene sequence: CDR1 MNHNS, CDR2 SASEGT. The CDR3 length is 15 residues.

The TCR sequence derives from a woman in her thirties or forties with Graves' hyperthyroidism that later progressed to Graves' ophthalmopathy. The chain uses TRBV6-1 and TRBJ2-5, with unresolved D. The sample comprised blood. The CDR3 here is CASSYRPDAAETQYF. The CDR3 DNA reads as TGTGCCAGCAGTTACCGACCGGACGCGGCTGAGACCCAGTACTTC.